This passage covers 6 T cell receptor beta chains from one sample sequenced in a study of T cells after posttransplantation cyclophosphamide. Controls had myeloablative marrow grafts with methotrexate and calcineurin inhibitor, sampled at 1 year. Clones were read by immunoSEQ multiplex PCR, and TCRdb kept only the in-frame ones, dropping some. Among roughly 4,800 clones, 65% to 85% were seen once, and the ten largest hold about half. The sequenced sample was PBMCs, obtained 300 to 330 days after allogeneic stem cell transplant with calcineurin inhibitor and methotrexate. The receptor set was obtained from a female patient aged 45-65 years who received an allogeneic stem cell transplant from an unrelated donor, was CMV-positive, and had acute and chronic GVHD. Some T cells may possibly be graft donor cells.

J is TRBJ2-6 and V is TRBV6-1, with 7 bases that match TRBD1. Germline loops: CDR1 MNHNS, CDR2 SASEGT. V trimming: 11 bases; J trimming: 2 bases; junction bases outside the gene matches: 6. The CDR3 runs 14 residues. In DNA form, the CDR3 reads TGTGCCGAGGGGGCGCGAACTGGGGCCAACGTCCTGACTTTC. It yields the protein CAEGARTGANVLTF.

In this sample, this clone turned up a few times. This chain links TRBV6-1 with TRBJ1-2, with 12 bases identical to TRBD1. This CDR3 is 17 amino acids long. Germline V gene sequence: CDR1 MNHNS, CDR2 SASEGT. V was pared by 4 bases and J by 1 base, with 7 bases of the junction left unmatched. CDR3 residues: CASSVGTGGDGNYGYTF. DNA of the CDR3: TGTGCCAGCAGTGTCGGGACAGGGGGCGATGGTAACTATGGCTACACCTTC.

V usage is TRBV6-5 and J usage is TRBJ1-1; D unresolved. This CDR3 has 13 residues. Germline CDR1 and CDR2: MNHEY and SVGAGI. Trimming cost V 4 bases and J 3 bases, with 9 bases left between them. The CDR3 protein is CASSSNSDTEAFF. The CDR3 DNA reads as TGTGCCAGCAGTTCCAACTCCGACACTGAAGCTTTCTTT.

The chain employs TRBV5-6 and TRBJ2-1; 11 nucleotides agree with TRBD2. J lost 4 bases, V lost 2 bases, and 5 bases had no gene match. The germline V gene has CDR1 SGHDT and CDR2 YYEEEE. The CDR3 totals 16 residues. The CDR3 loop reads CASSFLAGGVYNEQFF. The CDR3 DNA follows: TGTGCCAGCAGCTTCCTAGCGGGGGGAGTTTACAATGAGCAGTTCTTC.

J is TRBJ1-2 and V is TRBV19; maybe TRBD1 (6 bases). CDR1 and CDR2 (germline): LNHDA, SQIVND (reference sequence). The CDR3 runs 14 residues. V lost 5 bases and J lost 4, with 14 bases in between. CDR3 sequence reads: CASSSRGGGYGYTF. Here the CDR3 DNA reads TGTGCCAGTAGTTCCCGGGGGGGCGGCTATGGCTACACCTTC.

The CDR3 region has the DNA TGTGCCAGCAGCTTAGCTGGCGCGGGAGGGCATAATGAGCAGTTCTTC. This sequence encodes CASSLAGAGGHNEQFF. This chain links TRBV7-6 with TRBJ2-1, with 9 bases aligning to TRBD2. Per germline, CDR1 SGHVS and CDR2 FNYEAQ. The CDR3 is made up of 16 amino acids. After removal of 0 bases from V and 7 bases from J, the junction contained 7 bases not matched to a gene.